What follows are 20 T cell receptor beta chains derived from one specimen sequenced in a study of CD8+ T cells in alopecia areata. The pooled cutaneous lymph node cells were sorted using several markers (CD4, CD8alpha, NKG2D, NKG2ACE and others). Extracted RNA was reverse transcribed into cDNA, the sequencing template. The assay was immunoSEQ multiplex PCR, and TCRdb's table has in-frame clones only and misses some. The sample has 250,000 or so clones, none seen only once. Sample: CD4+ T cells sorted from a lymph node. Receptor source: a C3H/HeJ mouse with alopecia areata. This strain has MHC haplotype H2-k.

This clone was counted between two and nine times. Each gene name is a mouse one. Read coverage stops 4 residues before the CDR3 terminus; the germline J gene supplies the remainder. The rearrangement links TRBV1 to TRBJ2-1, with D unclear. Germline CDR1 and CDR2: NSQYPW and LRSPGD (reference sequence). V was cut by 0 bases and J by 0 bases, with 3 bases left in between. The CDR3 runs to 14 residues. The CDR3 DNA, read in part, is TGCACCTGCAGTGCAGAGGTTAACTATGCT. Protein: CTCSAEVNYA. The complete CDR3 protein is CTCSAEVNYAEQFF.

This clone was counted only a few times. Gene names denote mouse genes. The read ends 4 residues shy of where the CDR3 ends; the end is completed using the germline J gene. Other DNA sequences of this sample code for an identical CDR3. This chain joins TRBV13-3 and TRBJ2-3; weak D call: TRBD1 (5 bases). Germline V gives CDR1 NNHDY, CDR2 SYVADS. Trimming cost V 7 bases and J 0 bases, with 9 bases left between them. The CDR3 extends over 13 amino acids. The CDR3 region is CASRTTSAETLYF. The sequenced CDR3 bases are TGTGCCAGCCGGACAACTAGTGCAGAA.

This clone was observed a handful of times. The gene names given are mouse names. CDR3 DNA, as far as it was read: TGTGCCAGCGGTCGGGACTGGGGTTATTAT. Translated, it gives CASGRDWGYY. The full CDR3 protein is CASGRDWGYYEQYF. The rearrangement uses TRBV13-2 and TRBJ2-7; 10 bases fit TRBD2. The read gets to within 4 residues of the CDR3 end, and the germline J gene fills in the rest. The CDR3 consists of 14 residues. CDR1 and CDR2 from the germline V gene are NNHNN and SYGAGS (reference sequence).

This clone occurred a few times. These gene names are mouse names. At the DNA level, this CDR3 is encoded by other sequences in the same sample as well. The CDR3 is CASRRQNTEVFF. The CDR3 DNA, read in part, is TGTGCCAGCAGGCGACAGAACACA. The chain employs TRBV13-3 and TRBJ1-1; D gene unclear. The missing CDR3 end, 4 residues past where the read stops, is filled in from the germline J gene. This CDR3 region has 12 residues. The germline gives CDR1 NNHDY, CDR2 SYVADS. V gave up 5 bases and J gave up 0 bases, with 5 bases separating them.

Concerning this clone itself: Gene names and germline refer to mouse. The CDR3 is cut off 4 residues early in the read; its end comes from the germline J gene. The V call is TRBV13-1, the J call TRBJ2-1, with 11 bases identical to TRBD1. CDR1 and CDR2 (germline): NSHNY, SYGAGN. The CDR3 length is 16 residues. J was trimmed by 5 bases and V by 1 base; bases with no gene match: 5. CDR3 protein: CASSDWDRGGDAEQFF. The covered CDR3 bases are TGTGCCAGCAGTGATTGGGACAGGGGGGGAGATGCT.

There are a few counts of this clone. Gene names denote mouse genes. The read ends 4 residues before the CDR3 terminus; that terminus is restored from the germline J gene. The same CDR3 also results from other DNA sequences found in this sample. The chain links TRBV13-1 to TRBJ1-1; possibly TRBD1 for D (6 bases). Germline V gene data show CDR1 as NSHNY and CDR2 as SYGAGN. V shed 2 bases and J shed 3 bases, with 8 bases lying between them. This CDR3 region has 13 residues. The CDR3 DNA, read in part, is TGTGCCAGCAGTGAAGGACAGTACACA. Translated: CASSEGQYT. Given in full, the CDR3 is CASSEGQYTEVFF.

This clone came up a few times. Any gene name here is a mouse gene name. The read is 4 residues too short to cover the CDR3 end, so that end is filled in from the germline J gene. This rearrangement joins TRBV5 to TRBJ2-1, with 11 positions matching TRBD1. The CDR3 has 16 residues. Germline loops: CDR1 LGHNA, CDR2 YNLKQL (reference sequence). CDR3 DNA (partial): TGTGCCAGCAGCCAGACCCTCCGGGACAGGGGGGCT. This sequence encodes CASSQTLRDRGA. The whole CDR3 protein reads CASSQTLRDRGAEQFF.

This clone was found a few times. The listed genes are named as in mouse. Sequencing ends 4 residues short of the CDR3 end; the germline J gene provides the rest. Other nucleotide sequences in the sample specify the same CDR3. V and J are TRBV19 and TRBJ2-3, with TRBD1 matching 10 bases. The CDR3 consists of 14 residues. Germline assignment: CDR1 FNHDT and CDR2 SITEND (reference sequence). Trimming took 5 bases from V and 1 from J; bases not matched to a gene: 1. The CDR3 reads CASRDRGRAETLYF. The sequenced part of the CDR3 DNA is TGTGCCAGCAGAGACAGGGGGCGTGCAGAA.

This clone was found a few times. Mouse gene names and germline throughout. The CDR3 extends 4 residues past the end of the read, so its final part is completed from the germline J gene. The rearrangement uses TRBV13-3 and TRBJ2-1; D is unclear. Trimming stripped 5 bases from V and 2 bases from J, with 2 bases between. The CDR3 is 11 amino acids. Germline V CDR1 and CDR2: NNHDY, SYVADS. CDR3 protein: CASRDYAEQFF. CDR3 DNA (partial): TGTGCCAGCAGAGACTATGCT.

About this clone itself: Gene names refer to mouse genes. The read comes to an end 4 residues before the CDR3 does, leaving the germline J gene to fill in the end. The chain couples TRBV13-2 to TRBJ2-7; D is possibly TRBD1 (5 bases). Germline CDR1 is NNHNN and CDR2 is SYGAGS (reference sequence). The CDR3 extends over 12 amino acids. The covered CDR3 bases are TGTGCCAGCGGTGATGCGACAGAT. Its translation: CASGDATD. The full CDR3 reads CASGDATDEQYF.

In this sample, this clone turned up a few times. The gene symbols are mouse symbols. Other nucleotide sequences from this sample produce the same CDR3. CDR3 protein: CASSDRVDTQYF. The CDR3 DNA, read in part, is TGTGCCAGCAGTGACAGGGTGGAC. The chain is built from TRBV13-3 and TRBJ2-5, with D perhaps TRBD1 (5 bases). The CDR3 extends 4 residues past the end of the read, so its final part is completed from the germline J gene. The V gene's germline CDR1 is NNHDY and CDR2 SYVADS. This CDR3 is 12 amino acids long. Together with reference TRBV13-3 and TRBJ2-5, the CDR3 gives the full variable domain: EAAVTQSPRSKVAVTGGKVTLSCHQTNNHDYMYWYRQDTGHGLRLIHYSYVADSTEKGDIPDGYKASRPSQENFSLILELASLSQTAVYFCASSDRVDTQYFGPGTRLLVL.

Turning to this clone: The gene symbols are mouse symbols. Read sequence stops 4 residues before the CDR3 end, and the germline J gene provides the missing end. This chain uses TRBV13-3 with TRBJ1-1; 9 bases are a match to TRBD1. The CDR3 sequence is 15 residues long. Germline values: CDR1 NNHDY, CDR2 SYVADS. CDR3 bases read: TGTGCCAGCAGTGAAGGGCGGACAGGGGAGACA. Residues: CASSEGRTGET. The entire CDR3 sequence reads CASSEGRTGETEVFF.

In the case of this clone: The genes and germline here are from mouse. The CDR3 bases that were read are TGTGCCAGCAGTTCCGGGACAGGGAGCTCCTAT. Amino acids: CASSSGTGSSY. The whole CDR3 protein is CASSSGTGSSYEQYF. The rearrangement links TRBV13-1 to TRBJ2-7, with 9 positions matching TRBD1. The CDR3 end is not reached by the read, which stops 4 residues before it; the germline J gene fills it in. Germline V gene sequence: CDR1 NSHNY, CDR2 SYGAGN. J gave up 0 bases and V 4 bases, and 5 bases lay outside the gene matches. This CDR3 spans 15 amino acids.

To note about this clone: Gene names follow the mouse nomenclature. The read halts 4 residues ahead of the CDR3 end, with the missing end drawn from the germline J gene. V usage is TRBV17 and J usage is TRBJ2-3; D may be TRBD1 (5 bases). Trimming stripped 4 bases from V and 1 base from J, with 9 bases between. The CDR3 runs to 14 residues. Germline values: CDR1 MNHDT, CDR2 YYDKIL. The CDR3 reads CASSKGGGAETLYF. The CDR3 bases that were read are TGTGCTAGCAGTAAGGGAGGGGGTGCAGAA.

Notes on this clone: Mouse gene names and germline throughout. CDR3 DNA (partial): TGTGCTAGCAGTAGGAGCCGGGGGGCGAGTGCAGAA. It specifies CASSRSRGASAE. The full CDR3 protein is CASSRSRGASAETLYF. This chain joins TRBV17 and TRBJ2-3; a possible D gene is TRBD2 (7 bases). The observed sequence ends 4 residues before the CDR3 terminus, with the missing tail filled in from the germline J gene. The V gene's germline CDR1 is MNHDT and CDR2 YYDKIL. The length of the CDR3 is 16 residues. Trimming shortened V by 3 bases and J by 0 bases, and 13 bases separated the two germline ends.

This clone was detected only a few times. Gene names follow the mouse nomenclature. The CDR3 extends 4 residues past the end of the read, so its final part is completed from the germline J gene. The genes are TRBV5 and TRBJ2-7; TRBD1 matches 8 bases. This CDR3 spans 16 amino acids. CDR1 is LGHNA and CDR2 is YNLKQL in the germline V gene (reference sequence). CDR3 DNA, as far as it was read: TGTGCCAGCAGCCAAGAGGCCAGGGGGCGCGTCGAT. It encodes CASSQEARGRVD. The complete CDR3 sequence is CASSQEARGRVDEQYF.

This clone was seen a few times. Gene names are mouse gene names. The sequenced fragment ends 4 residues before the CDR3 boundary, so the rest is inferred from the germline J gene. The same CDR3 arises from other DNA sequences in this sample as well. The V call is TRBV19, the J call TRBJ2-5; maybe TRBD1 (6 bases). CDR1 and CDR2 from the germline V gene are FNHDT and SITEND (reference sequence). CDR3 length equals 13 residues. The CDR3: CASSRQGRDTQYF. CDR3 bases read: TGTGCCAGCAGTCGTCAGGGGCGAGAC.

Comments on this clone: The gene names given are mouse names. The read terminates 4 residues before the CDR3 end, so the remaining end is supplied by the germline J gene. The chain joins TRBV4 to TRBJ2-7; 8 bases align to TRBD1. Germline CDR1 LGHDT, CDR2 YNNKQL (reference sequence). The CDR3 sequence is 14 residues long. This CDR3 reads CASSLTGVKYEQYF. CDR3 bases read: TGTGCCAGCAGCTTGACAGGGGTGAAATAT.

This clone occurred a few times. Mouse gene names and germline throughout. The read halts 4 residues ahead of the CDR3 end, with the missing end drawn from the germline J gene. The chain joins TRBV13-1 to TRBJ2-4; 9 bases align to TRBD2. This CDR3 contains 15 residues. Trimming took 3 bases from V and 1 from J; bases not matched to a gene: 3. Germline-derived CDR1 and CDR2 are NSHNY and SYGAGN. Incomplete CDR3 DNA: TGTGCCAGCAGTGCCTGGGGGGGACGTCAAAAC. The encoded protein is CASSAWGGRQN. The full CDR3 sequence reads CASSAWGGRQNTLYF.

This clone was found a few times. Genes and germline come from the mouse. The CDR3 extends 4 residues past the end of the read, so its final part is completed from the germline J gene. The same CDR3 arises from other DNA sequences in this sample as well. The gene calls are TRBV1 and TRBJ2-5; weak D call: TRBD2 (7 bases). The CDR3 has 14 residues. CDR1 is NSQYPW and CDR2 is LRSPGD in the germline V gene (reference sequence). The sequenced CDR3 bases are TGCACCTGCAGTGCAGATAGGGGGGGAGAC. Translated, it gives CTCSADRGGD. The CDR3 in its entirety is CTCSADRGGDTQYF.